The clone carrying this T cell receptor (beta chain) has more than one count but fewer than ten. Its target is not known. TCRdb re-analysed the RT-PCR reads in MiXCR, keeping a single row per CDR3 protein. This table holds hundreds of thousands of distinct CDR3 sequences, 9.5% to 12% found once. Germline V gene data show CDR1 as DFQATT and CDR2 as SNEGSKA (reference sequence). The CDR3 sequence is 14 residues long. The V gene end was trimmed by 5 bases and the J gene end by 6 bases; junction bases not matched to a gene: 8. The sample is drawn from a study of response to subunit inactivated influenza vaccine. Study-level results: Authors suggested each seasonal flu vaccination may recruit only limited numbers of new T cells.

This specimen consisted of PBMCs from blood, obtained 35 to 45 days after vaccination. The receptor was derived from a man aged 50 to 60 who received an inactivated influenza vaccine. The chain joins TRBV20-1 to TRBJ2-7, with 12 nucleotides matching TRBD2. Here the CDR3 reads CSAARTSGVPEQYF. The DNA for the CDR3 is TGCAGTGCTGCACGGACTAGCGGGGTCCCCGAGCAGTACTTC.